Reported below is one T cell receptor (beta chain). Antigen unknown. This sample stems from a study of cytomegalovirus exposure and HLA in healthy donors. Findings and caveats of the study: Some TCR beta chains (more than 150 of them) were listed as cytomegalovirus-associated.

The PCR employed 60 Vbeta primers together with 13 Jbeta primers. Libraries were prepared by immunoSEQ multiplex PCR; TCRdb keeps only in-frame clonotypes and omits some of them. The sample shows approximately 150,000 clones, 64% of them seen only once. V shed 5 bases and J 0 bases; nucleotides not matched to a gene: 6. The CDR3 totals 16 residues. From germline, CDR1 is SGHNT and CDR2 YENEEA. Sequencing was performed on PBMCs. The rearrangement uses TRBV11-3 and TRBJ2-7, with TRBD2 matching over 11 bases. The sequence was obtained from a woman under 40 in good health and CMV-seropositive. The CDR3 region is CASSPKGTSGSYEQYF. CDR3 DNA: TGTGCCAGCAGCCCGAAGGGGACTAGCGGCTCCTACGAGCAGTACTTC.